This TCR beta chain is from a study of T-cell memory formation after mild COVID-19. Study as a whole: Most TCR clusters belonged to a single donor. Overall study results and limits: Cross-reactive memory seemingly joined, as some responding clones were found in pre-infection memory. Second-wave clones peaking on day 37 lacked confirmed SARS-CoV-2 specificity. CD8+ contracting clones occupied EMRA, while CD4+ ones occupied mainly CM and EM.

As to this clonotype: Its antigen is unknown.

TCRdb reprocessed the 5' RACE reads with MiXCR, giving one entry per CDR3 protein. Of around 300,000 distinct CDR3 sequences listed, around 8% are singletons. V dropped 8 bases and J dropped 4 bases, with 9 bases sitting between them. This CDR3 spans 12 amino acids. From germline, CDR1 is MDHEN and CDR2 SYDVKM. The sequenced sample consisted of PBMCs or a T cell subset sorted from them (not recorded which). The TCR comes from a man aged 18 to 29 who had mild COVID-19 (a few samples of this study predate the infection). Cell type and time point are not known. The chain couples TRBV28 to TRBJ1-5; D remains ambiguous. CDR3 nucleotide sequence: TGTGCCAGCGGGCGACCGAATCAGCCCCAGCATTTT. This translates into CASGRPNQPQHF.